This record concerns one T cell receptor (beta chain) sequence. The antigen is not known. The same CDR3 is also encoded by other DNA sequences in this sample. PCR primers comprised 60 Vbeta and 13 Jbeta primers. Sequenced by immunoSEQ multiplex PCR; TCRdb stores in-frame clones only, minus some. The sample has 180,000 or so clones; about 80% are singletons. This entry is derived from a study of cytomegalovirus exposure and HLA in healthy donors. About the study: From donors who were HLA-typed, an early data release held about 85 million unique TCRs.

Study outcomes and limitations: The study labeled more than 150 TCR beta chains cytomegalovirus-associated. Common viral pathogens seemed to be connected with several of the most significant clusters, according to a later analysis.

CDR3 size: 13 residues. The V gene's germline CDR1 is SNHLY and CDR2 FYNNEI. V was pared by 0 bases and J by 4 bases, with 4 bases between. The sequence was collected from a woman in her thirties in good health and CMV-seropositive. Sequences were obtained from PBMCs. This sequence joins TRBV2 and TRBJ1-3; D is uncertain. CDR3 bases: TGTGCCAGCAGTGAAGCGCGGGGAAACACCATATATTTT. Its protein is CASSEARGNTIYF. Combining the CDR3 with reference TRBV2 and TRBJ1-3 gives the whole variable domain EPEVTQTPSHQVTQMGQEVILRCVPISNHLYFYWYRQILGQKVEFLVSFYNNEISEKSEIFDDQFSVERPDGSNFTLKIRSTKLEDSAMYFCASSEARGNTIYFGEGSWLTVV.